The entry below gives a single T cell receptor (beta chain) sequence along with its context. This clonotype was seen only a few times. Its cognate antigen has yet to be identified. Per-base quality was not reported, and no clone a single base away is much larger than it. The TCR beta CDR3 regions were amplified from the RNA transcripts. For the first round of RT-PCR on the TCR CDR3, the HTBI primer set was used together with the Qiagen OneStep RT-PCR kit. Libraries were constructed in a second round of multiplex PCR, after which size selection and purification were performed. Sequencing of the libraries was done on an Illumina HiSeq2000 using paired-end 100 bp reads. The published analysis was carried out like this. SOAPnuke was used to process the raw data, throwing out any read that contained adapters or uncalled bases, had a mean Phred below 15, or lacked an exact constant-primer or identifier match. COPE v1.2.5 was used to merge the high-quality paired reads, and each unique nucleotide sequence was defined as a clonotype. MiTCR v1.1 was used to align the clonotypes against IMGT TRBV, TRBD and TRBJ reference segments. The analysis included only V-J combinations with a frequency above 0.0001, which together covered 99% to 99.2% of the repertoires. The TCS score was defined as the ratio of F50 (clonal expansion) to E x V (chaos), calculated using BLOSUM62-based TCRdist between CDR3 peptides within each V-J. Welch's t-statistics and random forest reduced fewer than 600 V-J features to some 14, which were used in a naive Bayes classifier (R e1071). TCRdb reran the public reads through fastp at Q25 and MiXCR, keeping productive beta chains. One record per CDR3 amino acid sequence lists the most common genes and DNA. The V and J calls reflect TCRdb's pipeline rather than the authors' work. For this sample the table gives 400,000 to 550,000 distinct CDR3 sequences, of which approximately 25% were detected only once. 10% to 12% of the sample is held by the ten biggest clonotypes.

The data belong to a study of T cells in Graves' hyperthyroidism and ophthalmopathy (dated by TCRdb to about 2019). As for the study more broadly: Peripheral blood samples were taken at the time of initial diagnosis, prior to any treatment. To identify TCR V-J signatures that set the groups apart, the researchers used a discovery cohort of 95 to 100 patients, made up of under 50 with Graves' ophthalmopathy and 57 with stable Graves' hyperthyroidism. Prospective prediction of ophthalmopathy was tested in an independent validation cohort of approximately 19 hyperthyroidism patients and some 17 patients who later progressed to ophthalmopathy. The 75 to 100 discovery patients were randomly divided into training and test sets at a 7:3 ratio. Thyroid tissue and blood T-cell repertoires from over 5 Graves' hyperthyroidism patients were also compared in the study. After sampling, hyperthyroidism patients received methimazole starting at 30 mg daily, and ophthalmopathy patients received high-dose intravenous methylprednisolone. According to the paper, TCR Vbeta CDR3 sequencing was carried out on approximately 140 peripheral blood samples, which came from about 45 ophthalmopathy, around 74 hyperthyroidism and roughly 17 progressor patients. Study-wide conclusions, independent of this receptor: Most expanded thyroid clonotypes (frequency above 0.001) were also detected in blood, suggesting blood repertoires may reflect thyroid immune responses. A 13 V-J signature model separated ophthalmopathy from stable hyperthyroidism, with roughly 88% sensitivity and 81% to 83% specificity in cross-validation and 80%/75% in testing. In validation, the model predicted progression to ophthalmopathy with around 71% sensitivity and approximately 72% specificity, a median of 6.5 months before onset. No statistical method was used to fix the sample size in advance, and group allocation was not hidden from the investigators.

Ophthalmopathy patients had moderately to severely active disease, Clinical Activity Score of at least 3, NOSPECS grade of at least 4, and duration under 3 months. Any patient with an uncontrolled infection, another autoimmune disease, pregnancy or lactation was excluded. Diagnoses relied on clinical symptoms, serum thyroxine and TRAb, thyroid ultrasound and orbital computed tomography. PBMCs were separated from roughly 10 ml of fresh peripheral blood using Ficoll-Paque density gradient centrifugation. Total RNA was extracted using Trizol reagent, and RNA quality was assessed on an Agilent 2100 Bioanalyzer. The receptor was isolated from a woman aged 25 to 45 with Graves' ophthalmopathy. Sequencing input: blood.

The nucleotide sequence is given as TGTGCCTGGAATTGGGGGATTGAAGCTTTCTTT. Its translation is CAWNWGIEAFF. The chain was built from TRBV30 and TRBJ1-1; a weak D assignment points to TRBD1 (5 bases agree). As encoded in the germline V gene (reference sequence), CDR1 is GTSNPN while CDR2 is SVGIG. V was cut back by 4 bases and J by 7 bases, leaving a gap of 10 bases between them. Its CDR3 holds 11 amino acids, cysteine through phenylalanine. Left in the record is the CDR3 DNA by itself, 33 bases read in frame from the first base.